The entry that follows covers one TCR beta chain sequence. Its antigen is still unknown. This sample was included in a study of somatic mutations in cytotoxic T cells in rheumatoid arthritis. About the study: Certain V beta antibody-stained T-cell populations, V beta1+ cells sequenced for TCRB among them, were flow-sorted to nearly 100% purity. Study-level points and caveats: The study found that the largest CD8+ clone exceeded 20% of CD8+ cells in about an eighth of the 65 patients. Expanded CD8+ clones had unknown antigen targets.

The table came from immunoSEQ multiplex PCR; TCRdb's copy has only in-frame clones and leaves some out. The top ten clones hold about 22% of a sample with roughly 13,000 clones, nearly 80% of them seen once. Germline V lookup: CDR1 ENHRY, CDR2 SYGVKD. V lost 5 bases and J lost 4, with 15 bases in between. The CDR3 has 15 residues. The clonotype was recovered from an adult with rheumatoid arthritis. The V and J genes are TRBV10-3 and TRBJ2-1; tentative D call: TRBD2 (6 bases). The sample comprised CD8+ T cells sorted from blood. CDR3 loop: CAISPGTVLYNEQFF. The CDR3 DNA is TGTGCCATCAGTCCCGGGACTGTACTATACAATGAGCAGTTCTTC.